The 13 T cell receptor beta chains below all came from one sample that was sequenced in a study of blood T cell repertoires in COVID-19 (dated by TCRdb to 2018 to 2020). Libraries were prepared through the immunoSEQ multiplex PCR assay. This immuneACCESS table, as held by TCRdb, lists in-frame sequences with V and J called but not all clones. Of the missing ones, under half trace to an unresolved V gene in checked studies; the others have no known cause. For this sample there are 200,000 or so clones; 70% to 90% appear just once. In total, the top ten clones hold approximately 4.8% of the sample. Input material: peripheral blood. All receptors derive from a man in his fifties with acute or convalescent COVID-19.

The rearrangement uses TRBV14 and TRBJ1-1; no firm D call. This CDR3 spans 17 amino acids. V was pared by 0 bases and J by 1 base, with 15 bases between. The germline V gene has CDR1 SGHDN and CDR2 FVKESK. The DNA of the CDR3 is TGTGCCAGCAGCCAAGATCTGGGCAACCTCCCGAACACTGAAGCTTTCTTT. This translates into CASSQDLGNLPNTEAFF.

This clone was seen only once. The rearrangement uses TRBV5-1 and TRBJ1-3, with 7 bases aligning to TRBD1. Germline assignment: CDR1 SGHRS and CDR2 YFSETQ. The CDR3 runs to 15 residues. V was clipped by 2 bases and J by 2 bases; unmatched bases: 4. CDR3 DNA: TGCGCCAGCAGCTTACAAACAGGGGCTGGAAACACCATATATTTT. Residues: CASSLQTGAGNTIYF.

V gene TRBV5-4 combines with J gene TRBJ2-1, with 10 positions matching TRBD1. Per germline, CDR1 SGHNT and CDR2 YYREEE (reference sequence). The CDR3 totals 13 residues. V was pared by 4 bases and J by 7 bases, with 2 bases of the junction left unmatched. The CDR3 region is CASSLDRGNEQFF. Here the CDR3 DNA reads TGTGCCAGCAGCCTGGACAGGGGGAATGAGCAGTTCTTC.

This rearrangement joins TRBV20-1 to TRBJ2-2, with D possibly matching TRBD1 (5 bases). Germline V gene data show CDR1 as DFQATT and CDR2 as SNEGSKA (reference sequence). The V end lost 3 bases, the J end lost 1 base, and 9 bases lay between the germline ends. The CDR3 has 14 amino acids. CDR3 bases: TGCAGTGCTAGTCGCAGGGAGAACACCGGGGAGCTGTTTTTT. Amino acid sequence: CSASRRENTGELFF.

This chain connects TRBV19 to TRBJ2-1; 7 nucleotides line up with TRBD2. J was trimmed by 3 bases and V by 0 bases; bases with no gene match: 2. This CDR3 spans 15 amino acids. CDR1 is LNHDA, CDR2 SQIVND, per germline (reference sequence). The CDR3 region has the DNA TGTGCCAGTAGTATAGATGGGGGGGACTACAATGAGCAGTTCTTC. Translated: CASSIDGGDYNEQFF.

The CDR3 region has the DNA TGTGCCAGCAGCTTAGAGAGCTCTACTAATGAAAAACTGTTTTTT. It codes for CASSLESSTNEKLFF. This chain uses TRBV7-2 with TRBJ1-4, with D unclear. This CDR3 has 15 amino acids. Trimming stripped 1 base from V and 2 bases from J, with 8 bases between. Germline V gene lookup returns CDR1 SGHTA and CDR2 FQGNSA.

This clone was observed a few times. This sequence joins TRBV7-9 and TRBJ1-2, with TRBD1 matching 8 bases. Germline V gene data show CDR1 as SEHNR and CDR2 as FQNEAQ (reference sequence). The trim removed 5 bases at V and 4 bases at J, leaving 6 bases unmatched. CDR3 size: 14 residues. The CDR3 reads CASSPPDRAYGYTF. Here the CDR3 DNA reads TGTGCCAGCAGCCCCCCGGACAGGGCCTATGGCTACACCTTC.

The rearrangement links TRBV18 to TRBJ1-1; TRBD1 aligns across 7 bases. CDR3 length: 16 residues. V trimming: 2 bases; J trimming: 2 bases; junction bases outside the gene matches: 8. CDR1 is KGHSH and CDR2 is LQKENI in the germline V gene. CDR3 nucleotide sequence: TGTGCCAGCTCACCAAGTCAAACAGGGGTCAACACTGAAGCTTTCTTT. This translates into CASSPSQTGVNTEAFF.

CDR3 in amino acids: CASSPVDRGEKLFF. The CDR3 coding sequence is TGTGCCAGCTCACCAGTGGACAGGGGAGAAAAACTGTTTTTT. The rearrangement links TRBV18 to TRBJ1-4, with 9 positions matching TRBD1. Germline CDR1 is KGHSH and CDR2 is LQKENI. With 2 bases clipped from V and 8 bases from J, the junction kept 3 bases outside the gene matches. There are 14 residues in the CDR3.

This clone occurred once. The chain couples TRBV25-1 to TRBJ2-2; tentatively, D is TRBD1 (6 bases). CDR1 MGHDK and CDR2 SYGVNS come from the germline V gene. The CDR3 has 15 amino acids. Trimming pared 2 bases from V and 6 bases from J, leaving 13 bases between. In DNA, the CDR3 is TGTGCCAGCAGTGAAGGGGGCCGGTATCCCGGGGAGCTGTTTTTT. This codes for CASSEGGRYPGELFF.

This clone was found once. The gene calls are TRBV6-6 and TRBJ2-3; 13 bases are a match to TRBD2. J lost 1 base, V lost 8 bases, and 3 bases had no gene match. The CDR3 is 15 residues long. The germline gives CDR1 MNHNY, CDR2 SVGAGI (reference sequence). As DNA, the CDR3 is TGTGCCAGCTCGGGGACTAGCGGGGGCACAGATACGCAGTATTTT. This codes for CASSGTSGGTDTQYF.

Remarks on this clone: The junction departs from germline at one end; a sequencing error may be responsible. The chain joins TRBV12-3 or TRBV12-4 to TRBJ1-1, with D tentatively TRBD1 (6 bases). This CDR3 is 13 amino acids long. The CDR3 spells CASTSKGERNQIF. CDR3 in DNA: TGTGCCAGCACCTCAAAGGGGGAGAGAAACCAGATTTTT.

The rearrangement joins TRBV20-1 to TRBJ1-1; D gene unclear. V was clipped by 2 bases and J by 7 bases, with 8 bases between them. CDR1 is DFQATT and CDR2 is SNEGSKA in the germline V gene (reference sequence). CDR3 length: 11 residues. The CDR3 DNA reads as TGCAGTGCTAGACGAAACGGTGAAGCTTTCTTT. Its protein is CSARRNGEAFF.